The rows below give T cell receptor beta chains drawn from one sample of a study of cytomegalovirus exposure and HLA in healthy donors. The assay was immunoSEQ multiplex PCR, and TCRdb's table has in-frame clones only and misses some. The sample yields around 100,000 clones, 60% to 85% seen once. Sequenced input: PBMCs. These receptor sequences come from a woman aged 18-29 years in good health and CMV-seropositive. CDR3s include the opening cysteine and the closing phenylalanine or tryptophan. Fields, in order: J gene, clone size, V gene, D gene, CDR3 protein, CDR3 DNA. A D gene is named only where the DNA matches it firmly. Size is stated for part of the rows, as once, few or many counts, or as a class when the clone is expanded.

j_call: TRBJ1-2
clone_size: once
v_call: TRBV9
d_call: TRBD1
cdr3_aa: CASSPGQGPRYGYTF
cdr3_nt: TGTGCCAGCAGCCCGGGACAGGGGCCAAGATATGGCTACACCTTC

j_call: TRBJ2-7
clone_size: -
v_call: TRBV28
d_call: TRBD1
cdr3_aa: CASGWTGGYEQYF
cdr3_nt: TGTGCCAGCGGGTGGACAGGGGGTTACGAGCAGTACTTC

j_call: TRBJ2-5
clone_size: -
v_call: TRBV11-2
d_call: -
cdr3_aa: CASSLVLGASIETQYF
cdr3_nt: TGTGCCAGCAGCTTAGTCCTGGGGGCCTCAATAGAGACCCAGTACTTC

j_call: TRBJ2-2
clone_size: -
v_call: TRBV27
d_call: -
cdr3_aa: CASSLSARGNTGELFF
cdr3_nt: TGTGCCAGCAGTTTATCGGCCAGGGGGAACACCGGGGAGCTGTTTTTT

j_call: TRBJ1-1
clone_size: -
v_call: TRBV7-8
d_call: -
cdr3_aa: CASSLSAEAFF
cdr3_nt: TGTGCCAGCAGCTTGTCCGCTGAAGCTTTCTTT

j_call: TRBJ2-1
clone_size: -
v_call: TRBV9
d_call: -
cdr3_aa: CASSPRGSEGEQFF
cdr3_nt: TGTGCCAGCAGCCCCCGTGGTAGCGAGGGTGAGCAGTTCTTC

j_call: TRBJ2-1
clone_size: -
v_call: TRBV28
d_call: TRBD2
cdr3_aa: CASSPIGLAGDNEQFF
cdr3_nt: TGTGCCAGCAGTCCCATTGGACTAGCGGGAGACAATGAGCAGTTCTTC

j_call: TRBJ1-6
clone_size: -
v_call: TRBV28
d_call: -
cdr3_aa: CASSFLGSPLHF
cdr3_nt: TGTGCCAGCAGTTTTCTAGGTTCACCCCTCCACTTT

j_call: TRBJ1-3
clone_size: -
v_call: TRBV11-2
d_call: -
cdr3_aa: CASTEQGFSGNTIYF
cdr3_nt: TGTGCCAGCACTGAACAGGGCTTCTCTGGAAACACCATATATTTT

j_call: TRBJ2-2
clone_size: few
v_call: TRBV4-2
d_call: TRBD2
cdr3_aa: CASSQEGGRNTGELFF
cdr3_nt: TGTGCCAGCAGCCAAGAGGGCGGGAGGAACACCGGGGAGCTGTTTTTT

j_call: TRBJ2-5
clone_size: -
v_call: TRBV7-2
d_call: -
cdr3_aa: CASSLVSRRPQETQYF
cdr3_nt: TGTGCCAGCAGCTTAGTATCTAGACGGCCGCAAGAGACCCAGTACTTC

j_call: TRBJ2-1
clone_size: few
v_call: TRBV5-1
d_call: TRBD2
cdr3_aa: CASSFTSGSPSYNEQFF
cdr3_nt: TGCGCCAGCAGCTTCACTAGCGGGAGCCCCTCCTACAATGAGCAGTTCTTC

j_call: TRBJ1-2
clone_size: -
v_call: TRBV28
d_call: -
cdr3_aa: CASRRQGGNYGYTF
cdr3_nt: TGTGCCAGCAGACGACAAGGAGGTAACTATGGCTACACCTTC

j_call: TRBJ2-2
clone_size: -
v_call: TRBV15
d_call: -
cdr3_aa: CATSRSGGGAHTGELFF
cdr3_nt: TGTGCCACCAGCAGATCTGGTGGCGGGGCCCACACCGGGGAGCTGTTTTTT

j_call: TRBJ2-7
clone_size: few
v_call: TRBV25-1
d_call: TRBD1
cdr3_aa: CASSGAPGQGDYEQYF
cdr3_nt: TGTGCCAGCAGTGGTGCTCCGGGACAGGGGGACTACGAGCAGTACTTC